These T cell receptor beta chains were read from a single sample in a study of T cell repertoires in cytomegalovirus infection. TCRdb processed the reads anew with MiXCR; each CDR3 protein has one entry. The profile shows fewer than 650,000 distinct CDR3 sequences, over 35% of them singletons. These receptors' antigens are unknown. Sequencing was performed on cultured PBMCs, taken from culture after CMV antigen stimulation. All receptors derive from a human donor in good health (CMV status not recorded). Some clones in this sample may be carry-over from other donors' samples. CDR3s include the opening cysteine and the closing phenylalanine or tryptophan. D genes are given only for firm matches. Clone size appears in some rows only: once, few, many, or a class for an expanded clone.

size | D | J | V | DNA | CDR3
NA | NA | TRBJ2-7 | TRBV30 | TGTGCCTGGAGGGGCGCGAGTGAGCAGTACTTC | CAWRGASEQYF
NA | TRBD1 | TRBJ1-5 | TRBV28 | TGTGCCAGCAGGGGAGACAGGGTTCTTAATCAGCCCCAGCATTTT | CASRGDRVLNQPQHF
NA | NA | TRBJ2-1 | TRBV7-8 | TGTGCCAGCAGCTTCGGGACCACGCGGGAGCAGTTCTTC | CASSFGTTREQFF
few | NA | TRBJ1-4 | TRBV12-5 | TGTGCTAGTGACCGGGGGAACAGGGCCAATGAAAAACTGTTTTTT | CASDRGNRANEKLFF
NA | NA | TRBJ1-5 | TRBV6-6 | TGTGCCAGCAGTTCGGGACACCATAATCAGCCCCAGCATTTT | CASSSGHHNQPQHF
NA | TRBD1 | TRBJ2-7 | TRBV4-3 | TGCGCCAGCAGCCAAGGCTCCCGGACAGGGGTCTACGAGCAGTACTTC | CASSQGSRTGVYEQYF
NA | NA | TRBJ1-5 | TRBV25-1 | TGTGCCAGCAGTGATTCAGGGTTATATCAGCCCCAGCATTTT | CASSDSGLYQPQHF
NA | NA | TRBJ1-6 | TRBV7-2 | TGTGCCAGCAGCGAGCCCCGGGACGGAGATTCACCCCTCCACTTT | CASSEPRDGDSPLHF
many | NA | TRBJ1-2 | TRBV7-9 | TGTGCCAGCAGCTCCTTCCACAGCCTCCAGGGTGGCTATGGCTACACCTTC | CASSSFHSLQGGYGYTF
NA | NA | TRBJ2-7 | TRBV7-2 | TGTGCCAGCAGCTTAGCCCCCCTAGGGTTCTACGAGCAGTACTTC | CASSLAPLGFYEQYF
NA | TRBD2 | TRBJ2-3 | TRBV12-3/TRBV12-4 | TGTGCCAGCGGGGGACTAGCGGGATTGACAGATACGCAGTATTTT | CASGGLAGLTDTQYF
few | NA | TRBJ2-7 | TRBV12-3/TRBV12-4 | TGTGCCAGCCTTTCGGGGGCTTTCTACGAGCAGTACTTC | CASLSGAFYEQYF
NA | NA | TRBJ1-4 | TRBV20-1 | TGCAGTGCTTGGACAGAGACGAATGAAAAACTGTTTTTT | CSAWTETNEKLFF
NA | TRBD2 | TRBJ2-3 | TRBV12-3/TRBV12-4 | TGTGCCAGCATCCGACTCGGGACAGGGGGCCCGACTAGCGGGGGGGACACCCTCACAGATACGCAGTATTTT | CASIRLGTGGPTSGGDTLTDTQYF
NA | NA | TRBJ2-5 | TRBV24-1 | TGTGCCACCAGTGATGGGGCGCAGGAGACCCAGTACTTC | CATSDGAQETQYF
few | NA | TRBJ2-7 | TRBV5-6 | TGTGCCAGCAGCTTGGTGGGGGCGCAATCCTACGAGCAGTACTTC | CASSLVGAQSYEQYF
few | NA | TRBJ1-1 | TRBV11-1 | TGTGCCAGCAGCAAAAGCAGGGACCGCAGGACTGAAGCTTTCTTT | CASSKSRDRRTEAFF
NA | TRBD2 | TRBJ2-7 | TRBV5-4 | TGTGCCAGCAGCCCGGCCCCCGGGACTAGCGTCAACGAGCAGTACTTC | CASSPAPGTSVNEQYF
NA | NA | TRBJ2-7 | TRBV7-8 | TGTGCCAGCAGCCCCGACCAGCTTGGGGAGCAGTACTTC | CASSPDQLGEQYF
few | NA | TRBJ2-5 | TRBV7-8 | TGTGCCAGCAGCTTAGAGTCTAGGCACAGGCACTTC | CASSLESRHRHF
few | NA | TRBJ2-2 | TRBV6-2/TRBV6-3 | TGTGCCACGGCGGGACTTGCCACCGGGGAGCTGTTTTTT | CATAGLATGELFF
NA | NA | TRBJ2-1 | TRBV7-8 | TGTGCCAGCAGCTCCCGTCGGGTCAGATCCTACAATGAGCAGTTCTTC | CASSSRRVRSYNEQFF
NA | TRBD2 | TRBJ2-1 | TRBV6-1 | TGTGCCAGCAGCGGGTACCGCGGGAGCTCCTACAATGAGCAGTTCTTC | CASSGYRGSSYNEQFF
NA | NA | TRBJ2-3 | TRBV9 | TGTGCCAGCAGCGTCCCCGTGAGGGCCAGCGCAGATACGCAGTATTTT | CASSVPVRASADTQYF
NA | NA | TRBJ2-3 | TRBV5-6 | TGTGCCAGCAGCTTGTCCTTTAAACGAAGGATAATCACAGATACGCAGTATTTT | CASSLSFKRRIITDTQYF
few | NA | TRBJ2-5 | TRBV7-9 | TGTGCCAGCAGCTTCAGGGACCAAGAGACCCAGTACTTC | CASSFRDQETQYF
NA | NA | TRBJ1-3 | TRBV7-2 | TGTGCCAGCAGCTCAAGGCGGGGCAGGGACTCTGGAAACACCATATATTTT | CASSSRRGRDSGNTIYF
few | NA | TRBJ2-1 | TRBV27 | TGTGCCAGCAGTTCGGAGGGCTCCTACAATGAGCAGTTCTTC | CASSSEGSYNEQFF
once | NA | TRBJ2-1 | TRBV10-3 | TGTGCCATCGCCGATGGGGGGGCAGAGCAGTTCTTC | CAIADGGAEQFF
many | NA | TRBJ2-3 | TRBV7-2 | TGTGCCAGCAGTCCGCCGGGGCAAGATACGCAGTATTTT | CASSPPGQDTQYF
NA | NA | TRBJ1-5 | TRBV20-1 | TGCAGTGCCCCTGACAGGCTCCGCAATCAGCCCCAGCATTTT | CSAPDRLRNQPQHF
few | TRBD2 | TRBJ2-4 | TRBV7-9 | TGTGCCAGCAGCCCGCTCGGACTAGCGGGGGCCACGAGGGGCATTCAGTACTTC | CASSPLGLAGATRGIQYF
few | NA | TRBJ2-7 | TRBV11-1 | TGTGCCAGCAGCCCCGACAGTATCTCCTACGAGCAGTACTTC | CASSPDSISYEQYF
NA | NA | TRBJ2-3 | TRBV5-6 | TGTGCCAGCAGCTTTTCTGCCTTCCCAGATACGCAGTATTTT | CASSFSAFPDTQYF
once | NA | TRBJ2-1 | TRBV11-3 | TGTGCCAGCAGTCCTACGACAGGCGTATACAATGAGCAGTTCTTC | CASSPTTGVYNEQFF
NA | NA | TRBJ1-5 | TRBV19 | TGTGCCAGTAGTGCCCGTCCCAATAGCAATCAGCCCCAGCATTTT | CASSARPNSNQPQHF
NA | TRBD2 | TRBJ2-1 | TRBV20-1 | TGCAGTGCTAGTAAGCCTAGCGGGTCCTACAATGAGCAGTTCTTC | CSASKPSGSYNEQFF
few | NA | TRBJ2-3 | TRBV14 | TGTGCCAGCAGCCAAGACTCCCCCCGGGCTAGCCACACAGATACGCAGTATTTT | CASSQDSPRASHTDTQYF
NA | NA | TRBJ2-6 | TRBV6-2/TRBV6-3 | TGTGCCAGCAGTAGAGACCCGTCTCCTGGGGCCAACGTCCTGACTTTC | CASSRDPSPGANVLTF
few | NA | TRBJ2-1 | TRBV19 | TGTGCCAGTAGTCAGGATCGAGGGGGTGAGCAGTTCTTC | CASSQDRGGEQFF